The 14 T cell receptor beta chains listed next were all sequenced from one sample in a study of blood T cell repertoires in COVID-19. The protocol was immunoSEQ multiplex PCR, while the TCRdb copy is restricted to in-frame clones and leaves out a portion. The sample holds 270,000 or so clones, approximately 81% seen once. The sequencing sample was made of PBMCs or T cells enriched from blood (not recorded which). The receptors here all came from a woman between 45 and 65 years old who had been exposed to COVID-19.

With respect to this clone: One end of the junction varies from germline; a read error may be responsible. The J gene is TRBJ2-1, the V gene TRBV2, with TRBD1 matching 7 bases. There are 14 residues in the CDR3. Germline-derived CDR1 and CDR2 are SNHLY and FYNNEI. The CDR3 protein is CASREGTVLNEQFF. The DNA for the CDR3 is TGTGCCAGCAGGGAAGGGACAGTTCTTAATGAGCAGTTCTTC.

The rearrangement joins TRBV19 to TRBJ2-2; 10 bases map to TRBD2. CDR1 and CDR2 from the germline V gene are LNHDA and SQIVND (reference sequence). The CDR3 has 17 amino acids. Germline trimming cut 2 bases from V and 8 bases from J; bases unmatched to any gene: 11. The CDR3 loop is CASSIPPGSSGRGELFF. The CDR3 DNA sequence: TGTGCCAGTAGTATACCCCCAGGGTCTAGCGGGAGAGGGGAGCTGTTTTTT.

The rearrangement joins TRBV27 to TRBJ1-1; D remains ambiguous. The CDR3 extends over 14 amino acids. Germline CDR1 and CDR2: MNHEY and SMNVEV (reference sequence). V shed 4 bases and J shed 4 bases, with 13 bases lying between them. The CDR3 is CASSSLRGGTEAFF. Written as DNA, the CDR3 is TGTGCCAGCAGTTCCCTCCGGGGAGGCACTGAAGCTTTCTTT.

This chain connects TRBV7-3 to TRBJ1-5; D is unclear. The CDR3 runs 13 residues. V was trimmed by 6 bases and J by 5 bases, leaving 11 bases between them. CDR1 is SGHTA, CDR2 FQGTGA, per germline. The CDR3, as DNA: TGTGCCAGCAGTCCGGACGGGGATCAGCCCCAGCATTTT. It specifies CASSPDGDQPQHF.

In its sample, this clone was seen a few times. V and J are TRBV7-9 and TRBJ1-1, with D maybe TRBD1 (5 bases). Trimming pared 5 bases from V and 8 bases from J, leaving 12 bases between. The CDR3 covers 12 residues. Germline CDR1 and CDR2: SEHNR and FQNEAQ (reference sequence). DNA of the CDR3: TGTGCCAGCAGCACCTCGACAGCCGAAGCTTTCTTT. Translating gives CASSTSTAEAFF. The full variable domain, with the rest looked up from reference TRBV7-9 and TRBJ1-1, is DTGVSQNPRHKITKRGQNVTFRCDPISEHNRLYWYRQTLGQGPEFLTYFQNEAQLEKSRLLSDRFSAERPKGSFSTLEIQRTEQGDSAMYLCASSTSTAEAFFGQGTRLTVV.

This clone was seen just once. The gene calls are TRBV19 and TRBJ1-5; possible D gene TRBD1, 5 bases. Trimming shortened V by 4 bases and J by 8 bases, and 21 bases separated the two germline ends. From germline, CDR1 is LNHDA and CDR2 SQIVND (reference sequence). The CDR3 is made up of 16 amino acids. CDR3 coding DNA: TGTGCCAGTAGTACGGCGGCAGGGTATCCCGCCGAGCCCCAGCATTTT. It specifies CASSTAAGYPAEPQHF.

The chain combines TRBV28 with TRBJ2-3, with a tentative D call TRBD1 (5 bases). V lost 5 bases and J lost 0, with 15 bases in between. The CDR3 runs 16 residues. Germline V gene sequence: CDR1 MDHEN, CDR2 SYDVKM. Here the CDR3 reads CASSLTGPGSTDTQYF. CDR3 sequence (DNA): TGTGCCAGCAGTCTAACAGGACCGGGCAGCACAGATACGCAGTATTTT.

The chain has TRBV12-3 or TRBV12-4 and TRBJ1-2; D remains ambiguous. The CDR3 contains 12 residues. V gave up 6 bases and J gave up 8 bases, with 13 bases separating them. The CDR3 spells CASRLRNGGYTF. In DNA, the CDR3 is TGTGCCAGCAGACTTAGAAACGGGGGCTACACCTTC.

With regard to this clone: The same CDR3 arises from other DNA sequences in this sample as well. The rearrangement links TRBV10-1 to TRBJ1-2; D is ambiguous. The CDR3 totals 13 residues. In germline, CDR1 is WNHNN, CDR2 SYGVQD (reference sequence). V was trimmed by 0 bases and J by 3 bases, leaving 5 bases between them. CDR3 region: CASSESRDYGYTF. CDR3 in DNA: TGCGCCAGCAGTGAGTCTCGGGACTATGGCTACACCTTC.

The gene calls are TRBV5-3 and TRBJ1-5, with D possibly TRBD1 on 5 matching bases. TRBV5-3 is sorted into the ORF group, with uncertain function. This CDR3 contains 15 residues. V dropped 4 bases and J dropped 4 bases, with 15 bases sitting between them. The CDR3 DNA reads TGTGCCAGAAGCCCCAAAGGGGTGGGGAATCAGCCCCAGCATTTT. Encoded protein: CARSPKGVGNQPQHF.

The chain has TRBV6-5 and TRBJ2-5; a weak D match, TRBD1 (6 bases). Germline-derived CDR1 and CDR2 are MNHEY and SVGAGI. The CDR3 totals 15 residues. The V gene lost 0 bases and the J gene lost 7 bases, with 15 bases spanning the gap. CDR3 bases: TGTGCCAGCAGTTACTCTCAGGGGTTTCTCTCGACCCAGTACTTC. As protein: CASSYSQGFLSTQYF.

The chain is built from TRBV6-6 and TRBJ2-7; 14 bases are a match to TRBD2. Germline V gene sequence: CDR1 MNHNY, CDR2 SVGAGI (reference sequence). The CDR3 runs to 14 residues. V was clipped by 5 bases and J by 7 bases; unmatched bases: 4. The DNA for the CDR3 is TGTGCCAGCAGTCGGACTAGCGGGGGGCCTGAGCAGTACTTC. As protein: CASSRTSGGPEQYF.

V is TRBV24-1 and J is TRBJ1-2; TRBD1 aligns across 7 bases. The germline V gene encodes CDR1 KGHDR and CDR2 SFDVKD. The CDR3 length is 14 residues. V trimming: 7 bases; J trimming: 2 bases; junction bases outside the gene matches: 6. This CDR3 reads CATSPRQGNYGYTF. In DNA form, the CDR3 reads TGTGCCACCAGCCCTCGACAGGGAAACTATGGCTACACCTTC.

CDR3 sequence reads: CASSLRGDRVNQPQHF. For the CDR3, the DNA is TGTGCCAGCAGCTTGCGGGGCGACAGGGTAAATCAGCCCCAGCATTTT. The chain combines TRBV5-6 with TRBJ1-5, with TRBD1 identical over 7 bases. Trimming at V came to 1 base and at J to 4 bases, leaving 8 bases not matched to a gene. Germline V gives CDR1 SGHDT, CDR2 YYEEEE. This CDR3 contains 16 residues.